Listed here are 20 T cell receptor beta chains from one sample, sequenced in a study of molecular identifiers for immune sequencing clone quantification. TCRdb called the PCR reads again in MiXCR, with one record for every CDR3 protein. The table records 350,000 or so distinct CDR3 sequences, roughly a fifth of them present only once. Sequenced material: naive CD8+ T cells from blood, with Jurkat cell RNA spiked in. Described subset: FACS-sorted CD8+CD4-CCR7+CD45RA+ naive T cells. These receptors were collected from a human donor in good health. Some libraries in this study had Jurkat cell RNA spiked in.

This clonotype occurred many times. DNA of the CDR3: TGTGCCAGCAGCGTGGCGGGACACAATGAAAAACTGTTTTTT. It translates to CASSVAGHNEKLFF. The V call is TRBV7-2, the J call TRBJ1-4; TRBD1 is a possible D gene (6 bases). The CDR3 is made up of 14 amino acids. The V end lost 5 bases, the J end lost 5 bases, and 12 bases lay between the germline ends. In germline, CDR1 is SGHTA, CDR2 FQGNSA. The whole variable domain, filled in from reference TRBV7-2 and TRBJ1-4, reads GAGVSQSPSNKVTEKGKDVELRCDPISGHTALYWYRQSLGQGLEFLIYFQGNSAPDKSGLPSDRFSAERTGGSVSTLTIQRTQQEDSAVYLCASSVAGHNEKLFFGSGTQLSVL.

Notes on this clonotype: A much larger clonotype is one base distant, so this may be a read error. Because it lacks the conserved phenylalanine or tryptophan at the end, this CDR3 is likely a read error. V and J are TRBV6-6 and TRBJ1-2; tentative D call: TRBD1 (6 bases). The germline V gene encodes CDR1 MNHNY and CDR2 SVGAGI (reference sequence). The CDR3 sequence is 11 residues long. V lost 8 bases, J lost 8 bases, and 12 bases lay in between. The CDR3 sequence is CASLWGGGYTL. The CDR3 bases are TGTGCCAGCCTATGGGGGGGCGGCTACACCCTC.

This clonotype was observed at least ten times. This chain connects TRBV5-6 to TRBJ2-5; D not resolved. Germline V CDR1 and CDR2: SGHDT, YYEEEE. This CDR3 has 14 amino acids. V was pared by 0 bases and J by 1 base, with 7 bases between. The DNA of the CDR3 is TGTGCCAGCAGCTTGGCCCAGTTCCAAGAGACCCAGTACTTC. This encodes CASSLAQFQETQYF.

This clonotype was picked up many times. The chain employs TRBV6-2 or TRBV6-3 and TRBJ2-2, with 8 bases that match TRBD1. Looked up from germline, CDR1 is MNHEY and CDR2 is SVGEGT. The junction had 12 bases not matched to a gene; V was cut back by 6 bases and J by 0 bases. This CDR3 has 18 residues. CDR3 coding DNA: TGTGCCAGCAGAGTCGGACAGGGTAACACGACGAACACCGGGGAGCTGTTTTTT. This gives the protein CASRVGQGNTTNTGELFF.

This clonotype was detected many times. The chain is built from TRBV7-6 and TRBJ2-7; D is possibly TRBD1 (5 bases). The CDR3 covers 14 residues. V dropped 4 bases and J dropped 0 bases, with 10 bases sitting between them. Germline lookup yields CDR1 SGHVS and CDR2 FNYEAQ. The CDR3 is CASSSVDSSYEQYF. The CDR3 region has the DNA TGTGCCAGCAGCTCCGTCGACAGCTCCTACGAGCAGTACTTC.

There are many counts of this clonotype. The chain recombines TRBV20-1 with TRBJ2-5; 9 bases align to TRBD2. The V gene end was trimmed by 2 bases and the J gene end by 0 bases; junction bases not matched to a gene: 7. Germline V gives CDR1 DFQATT, CDR2 SNEGSKA (reference sequence). This CDR3 is 16 amino acids long. DNA for the CDR3: TGCAGTGCTAGAAGTGGTGGACTAGCGTACCAAGAGACCCAGTACTTC. Its translation is CSARSGGLAYQETQYF.

The table lists this clonotype with many counts. The chain carries TRBV6-5 and TRBJ2-7; 10 positions match TRBD1. Germline V CDR1 and CDR2: MNHEY, SVGAGI. The CDR3 has 13 amino acids. The V segment lost 2 bases and the J segment 6 bases; nucleotides outside the gene matches: 1. CDR3 coding DNA: TGTGCCAGCAGTTACGGACAGGGGGGCGAGCAGTACTTC. Translation: CASSYGQGGEQYF.

At least ten counts were recorded for this clonotype. The chain links TRBV7-9 to TRBJ2-3; 10 bases align to TRBD2. Germline trimming cut 8 bases from V and 2 bases from J; bases unmatched to any gene: 10. This CDR3 has 16 residues. Germline lookup yields CDR1 SEHNR and CDR2 FQNEAQ (reference sequence). The CDR3, as DNA: TGTGCCAGCCCCTCTGCTAGCGGGAGCCACACAGATACGCAGTATTTT. Encoded protein: CASPSASGSHTDTQYF.

This clonotype was seen only a few times. This chain connects TRBV28 to TRBJ2-3; D is perhaps TRBD1 (6 bases). The V end was cut by 5 bases, the J end by 3 bases, with 15 bases between. This CDR3 contains 15 residues. Germline V CDR1 and CDR2: MDHEN, SYDVKM. CDR3 region: CASSGTRAWTDTQYF. CDR3 coding DNA: TGTGCCAGCAGTGGGACAAGGGCGTGGACAGATACGCAGTATTTT.

V gene TRBV10-3 combines with J gene TRBJ2-7, with unresolved D. This CDR3 region has 16 residues. V lost 2 bases and J 1 base, leaving 15 bases between the germline ends. Germline V gene sequence: CDR1 ENHRY, CDR2 SYGVKD. CDR3 in DNA: TGTGCCATCAGTGAGATTGTAGGCCCAAAATCCTACGAGCAGTACTTC. Translated: CAISEIVGPKSYEQYF.

This clonotype was found many times. The chain links TRBV7-6 to TRBJ2-5; 7 bases line up with TRBD1. Germline V gives CDR1 SGHVS, CDR2 FNYEAQ. V lost 8 bases, J lost 0 bases, and 15 bases stayed unmatched. CDR3 length: 17 residues. In DNA form, the CDR3 reads TGTGCCAGCTCCTCAGGGGACAGCCCATGGTACCAAGAGACCCAGTACTTC. The encoded protein is CASSSGDSPWYQETQYF.

This clonotype has more than one count but fewer than ten. This chain uses TRBV7-9 with TRBJ1-3, with 7 bases matching TRBD1. The CDR3 sequence is 15 residues long. The J segment lost 1 base and the V segment lost 5 bases, leaving 5 bases of the junction unmatched. Germline CDR1 and CDR2: SEHNR and FQNEAQ (reference sequence). The CDR3 region is CASSLQGRSGNTIYF. The CDR3 coding sequence is TGTGCCAGCAGCCTACAGGGGCGGTCTGGAAACACCATATATTTT. The full variable domain, rest sourced from reference TRBV7-9 and TRBJ1-3, is DTGVSQNPRHKITKRGQNVTFRCDPISEHNRLYWYRQTLGQGPEFLTYFQNEAQLEKSRLLSDRFSAERPKGSFSTLEIQRTEQGDSAMYLCASSLQGRSGNTIYFGEGSWLTVV.

J is TRBJ2-7 and V is TRBV6-5; D call uncertain. Germline values: CDR1 MNHEY, CDR2 SVGAGI. V was shortened by 0 bases and J by 2 bases, with 8 bases between the two germline ends. CDR3 length: 14 residues. The chain's CDR3 is CASSYSRPPYEQYF. CDR3 sequence (DNA): TGTGCCAGCAGTTACTCTCGGCCCCCCTACGAGCAGTACTTC.

This clonotype was picked up many times. The V and J genes are TRBV5-1 and TRBJ2-3, with D perhaps assigned TRBD1 or TRBD2 (5 bases each). V was cut by 4 bases and J by 2 bases, with 20 bases left in between. Per the germline V gene, CDR1 is SGHRS and CDR2 is YFSETQ. The CDR3 runs 17 residues. CDR3 DNA sequence: TGCGCCAGCAGCACAGCCACGGGACGGCTGTACACAGATACGCAGTATTTT. It yields the protein CASSTATGRLYTDTQYF.

This clonotype was seen only a few times. The CDR3 DNA reads as TGTGCCAGCAGTTTAGCGCAGGGGAACACTGAAGCTTTCTTT. It encodes CASSLAQGNTEAFF. The chain has TRBV12-3 or TRBV12-4 and TRBJ1-1, with D possibly TRBD1 on 5 matching bases. V was cut by 0 bases and J by 1 base, with 6 bases left in between. The CDR3 is 14 amino acids.

A remark on this clonotype: A read error is possible here, since a much larger clone lies one base away. The missing conserved phenylalanine or tryptophan at the end of this CDR3 makes a read error likely. The chain links TRBV4-3 to TRBJ2-3; TRBD2 agrees at 8 bases. J gave up 2 bases and V 1 base, and 8 bases lay outside the gene matches. The CDR3 has 17 amino acids. Germline CDR1 LGHNA, CDR2 YSLEER. CDR3 sequence reads: CASSQGAREAPTDTQYS. CDR3 DNA sequence: TGCGCCAGCAGCCAAGGGGCGCGGGAGGCCCCCACAGATACGCAGTATTCT.

This clonotype has ten or more counts. The chain carries TRBV7-6 and TRBJ2-3; a weak D match, TRBD1 (5 bases). CDR1 and CDR2 from the germline V gene are SGHVS and FNYEAQ. Trimming removed 1 base at V and 0 bases at J, with 11 bases between. The CDR3 is made up of 16 amino acids. CDR3 DNA sequence: TGTGCCAGCAGCTTAGGTGATGGGGCTAGCACAGATACGCAGTATTTT. Encoded protein: CASSLGDGASTDTQYF. The whole variable domain, filled in from reference TRBV7-6 and TRBJ2-3, reads GAGVSQSPRYKVTKRGQDVALRCDPISGHVSLYWYRQALGQGPEFLTYFNYEAQQDKSGLPNDRFSAERPEGSISTLTIQRTEQRDSAMYRCASSLGDGASTDTQYFGPGTRLTVL.

This clonotype was found a few times. The junction departs from germline at one end; a sequencing error may be responsible. The V and J genes are TRBV18 and TRBJ2-5, with D possibly matching TRBD2 (6 bases). The CDR3 runs to 15 residues. Germline CDR1 KGHSH, CDR2 LQKENI. Written as DNA, the CDR3 is TGTGCCACCGCGGCAGCGGGTTCCATCCAAGAGACCCAGAACTTC. Translated, it gives CATAAAGSIQETQNF. The full variable domain, rest sourced from reference TRBV18 and TRBJ2-5, is NAGVMQNPRHLVRRRGQEARLRCSPMKGHSHVYWYRQLPEEGLKFMVYLQKENIIDESGMPKERFSAEFPKEGPSILRIQQVVRGDSAAYFCATAAAGSIQETQNFGPGTRLLVL.

This clonotype was counted many times. V is TRBV7-9 and J is TRBJ1-3; weak D call: TRBD1 (5 bases). Germline V CDR1 and CDR2: SEHNR, FQNEAQ (reference sequence). The CDR3 has 16 residues. The germline V and J ends were trimmed by 7 bases and 3 bases, with 19 bases remaining between them. DNA for the CDR3: TGTGCCAGCACCCTAGTGGGCGCGCAGGGTGGAAACACCATATATTTT. It translates to CASTLVGAQGGNTIYF. The variable domain in full, completed from reference TRBV7-9 and TRBJ1-3, reads DTGVSQNPRHKITKRGQNVTFRCDPISEHNRLYWYRQTLGQGPEFLTYFQNEAQLEKSRLLSDRFSAERPKGSFSTLEIQRTEQGDSAMYLCASTLVGAQGGNTIYFGEGSWLTVV.

The table lists this clonotype with many counts. The chain joins TRBV7-3 to TRBJ2-3; D unclear. Trimming took off 2 bases at V and 1 base at J, with 10 bases between the two ends. The CDR3 covers 15 residues. From germline, CDR1 is SGHTA and CDR2 FQGTGA. As DNA, the CDR3 is TGTGCCAGCAGCTTAGGGCGGAGCGGCACAGATACGCAGTATTTT. Protein product: CASSLGRSGTDTQYF.